The clone carrying this T cell receptor (beta chain) was observed a few times. Its antigen is currently unknown. The V gene lost 1 base and the J gene lost 7 bases, with 10 bases spanning the gap. The CDR3 contains 13 residues. The germline V gene encodes CDR1 SGHTA and CDR2 FQGTGA. TCRdb analysed the reads with MiXCR anew, one entry per CDR3 protein. The sample gives around 800,000 distinct CDR3 sequences, approximately 32% of which show up once; roughly 12% is in the top ten. The sample comes from a study of T cell repertoires in cytomegalovirus infection. Study in general: Public TCR beta signature analysis indicated the presence of both CMV infection and matching HLA type. Study-wide results and caveats: It was HLA-C-restricted CMV-specific TCR beta clonotypes that dominated the response ex vivo. Identification of carriers of CMV plus the relevant HLA was achieved through cumulative public TCR beta family frequency.

The sample in question was cultured CD8+ T cells from PBMCs, obtained from culture after CMV antigen stimulation. The chain combines TRBV7-3 with TRBJ2-5; no clear D. The TCR comes from a human donor in good health (CMV status not recorded). Some clones in this sample may be carry-over from other donors' samples. The CDR3 nucleotides are TGTGCCAGCAGCTTAAATTCTAGGCGGACCCAGTACTTC. Its protein is CASSLNSRRTQYF. Full variable domain (remainder filled in from reference TRBV7-3 and TRBJ2-5): GAGVSQTPSNKVTEKGKYVELRCDPISGHTALYWYRQSLGQGPEFLIYFQGTGAADDSGLPNDRFFAVRPEGSVSTLKIQRTERGDSAVYLCASSLNSRRTQYFGPGTRLLVL.